This T cell receptor beta chain was sequenced during a study of T-cell reconstitution after alpha-beta-depleted transplantation in children. The CDR3 consists of 17 residues. The germline CDR1 and CDR2 sequences are SGHVS and FNYEAQ. V shed 0 bases, J shed 4 bases, and the junction held 9 bases outside the gene matches. Preparation of the TCRbeta library involved a method that used unique molecular identifiers. TCRdb analysed the PCR reads with MiXCR anew, one entry per CDR3 protein. The sample holds around 600,000 distinct CDR3 sequences, about 10% seen once. At least ten counts were recorded for this clonotype.

The material was PBMCs from the stem cell graft donor, obtained from the stem cell graft. The chain is built from TRBV7-6 and TRBJ2-1, with 7 positions matching TRBD2. This TCR came from a human donor who donated a stem cell graft to a child with acute myeloid leukemia. CDR3 in DNA: TGTGCCAGCAGCTTAGCGGTCCCTAGCGGAGCTTACAATGAGCAGTTCTTC. The encoded protein is CASSLAVPSGAYNEQFF. The whole variable domain, remainder taken from reference TRBV7-6 and TRBJ2-1, is GAGVSQSPRYKVTKRGQDVALRCDPISGHVSLYWYRQALGQGPEFLTYFNYEAQQDKSGLPNDRFSAERPEGSISTLTIQRTEQRDSAMYRCASSLAVPSGAYNEQFFGPGTRLTVL.